Listed below are T cell receptor beta chains from one sample, sequenced in a study of T cells in Graves' hyperthyroidism and ophthalmopathy. TCRdb itself ran the multiplex PCR reads through MiXCR, one entry per CDR3 protein. In the table there are roughly 840,000 distinct CDR3 sequences, 38% of which are singletons. Specimen: blood. All receptors come from a man younger than 35 with Graves' hyperthyroidism. Both conserved end residues are part of each CDR3. The D gene is left open where the match is weak. Only part of the rows carry a size: once, few, many, or a class if the clone is expanded.

abundance,d_gene,j_gene,v_gene,CDR3nt,CDR3aa
NA,NA,TRBJ2-7,TRBV13,TGTGCCAGCAGCTTAGATCGAAGCGGCTACGAGCAGTACTTC,CASSLDRSGYEQYF
NA,TRBD1,TRBJ1-1,TRBV7-9,TGTGCCAGCAGCCGCCCGGGACAGGGAATTGCTGAAGCTTTCTTC,CASSRPGQGIAEAFF
NA,NA,TRBJ2-2,TRBV7-3,TGTGCCAGCAGCTTAGCGGTGGGGGTGACCGGGGAGCTGTTTTTT,CASSLAVGVTGELFF
NA,NA,TRBJ1-1,TRBV4-3,TGCGCCAGCAGCCAAGGGGTTTCGGGAAGCACTGAAGCTTTCTTT,CASSQGVSGSTEAFF
NA,NA,TRBJ2-6,TRBV11-2,TGTGCCAGCAGCTCGGGTGGAGCCACCTCTGGGGCCAACGTCCTGACTTTC,CASSSGGATSGANVLTF
few,TRBD1,TRBJ1-1,TRBV12-3/TRBV12-4,TGTGCCAGCAGTTCCACAGGGGGCGGAGAAGCTTTCTTT,CASSSTGGGEAFF
NA,TRBD1,TRBJ2-2,TRBV5-1,TGCGCCAGCAGCTATGGACAGGGGCGCTCCGGGGAGCTGTTTTTT,CASSYGQGRSGELFF
many,NA,TRBJ1-6,TRBV20-1,TGCAGTGCTAGAGTACGGCCGAATTCACCCCTCCACTTT,CSARVRPNSPLHF
many,NA,TRBJ1-5,TRBV20-1,TGCAGTGCTAGTTTACGAGGGCAGCCCCAGCATTTT,CSASLRGQPQHF
NA,NA,TRBJ2-7,TRBV28,TGTGCCACCGCGGACACCCTCTACGAGCAGTACTTC,CATADTLYEQYF
few,NA,TRBJ1-4,TRBV12-3/TRBV12-4,TGTGCCAGCAGTTCCAGGGTGGATGAAAAACTGTTTTTT,CASSSRVDEKLFF
few,NA,TRBJ1-2,TRBV7-9,TGTGCCAGCAGCGTCCTGGAAAGACGGTTAGAAAGCTACACCTTC,CASSVLERRLESYTF
NA,TRBD1,TRBJ1-1,TRBV2,TGTGCCAGCACGGATTGGACAGGGGGCACCTTAGGAACTGAAGCTTTCTTT,CASTDWTGGTLGTEAFF
few,NA,TRBJ1-4,TRBV20-1,TGCAGTGCTAGCCTAGGCGGGGTTAATGAAAAACTGTTTTTT,CSASLGGVNEKLFF
NA,NA,TRBJ1-4,TRBV4-1,TGCGCCAGCAGCCAAGGACCCCCAGGGAACAAACTGTTTTTT,CASSQGPPGNKLFF
NA,NA,TRBJ2-7,TRBV10-3,TGTGCCATCAGTGAGTGGGCCCTAGACGAGCAGTACTTC,CAISEWALDEQYF
NA,NA,TRBJ1-2,TRBV5-1,TGCGCCAGCAGCCTCCGACTTACCGACAGGAATGGCTACACCTTC,CASSLRLTDRNGYTF
NA,NA,TRBJ2-5,TRBV15,TGTGCCACCAGCAGAGATAGGCAGGTCTGGGAGACCCAGTACTTC,CATSRDRQVWETQYF
few,NA,TRBJ2-7,TRBV12-3/TRBV12-4,TGTGCCAGCTCCCGTGGGCTCCTCGAGCAGTACTTC,CASSRGLLEQYF
NA,NA,TRBJ2-5,TRBV12-3/TRBV12-4,TGTGCCAGCAGCCGCCGCAGGGTACAAGAGACCCAGTACTTC,CASSRRRVQETQYF
NA,NA,TRBJ2-5,TRBV10-3,TGTGCCATCCGGGGGACCGTACAAGAGACCCAGTACTTC,CAIRGTVQETQYF
NA,NA,TRBJ1-2,TRBV12-3/TRBV12-4,TGTGCCAGCAGCCTGGGATCCAAAGTGAACTATGGCTACACCTTC,CASSLGSKVNYGYTF
NA,TRBD1,TRBJ1-2,TRBV4-1,TGCGCCAGCAGCCAAGGACACCCGGGACAGGGGGTTCACTATGGCTACACCTTC,CASSQGHPGQGVHYGYTF
many,NA,TRBJ1-3,TRBV29-1,TGCAGCGTTGAAGATTTTACGGCAAGAAACACCATATATTTT,CSVEDFTARNTIYF
few,NA,TRBJ2-7,TRBV6-5,TGTGCCAGCAGTTCGGGTAGGCCCGAGCAGTACTTC,CASSSGRPEQYF
many,NA,TRBJ1-2,TRBV7-9,TGTGCCAGCAGCTCGGCCCCTCCAAATGGCTACACCTTC,CASSSAPPNGYTF
NA,NA,TRBJ2-7,TRBV2,TGTGCCAGCAGCCGTCAATGGGACACCAGCTCCTACGAGCAGTACTTC,CASSRQWDTSSYEQYF
NA,NA,TRBJ2-6,TRBV6-5,TGTGCCAGCAGTTACCTGGTGGCGACCTCTGGGGCCAACGTCCTGACTTTC,CASSYLVATSGANVLTF
many,NA,TRBJ1-1,TRBV10-3,TGTGCCATCAGTGGGAAGGGAGAGAGGACTGAAGCTTTCTTT,CAISGKGERTEAFF
many,NA,TRBJ2-7,TRBV7-9,TGTGCCAGCAGTGGGAGGGACAGCACCTACGAGCAGTACTTC,CASSGRDSTYEQYF
many,NA,TRBJ2-5,TRBV7-2,TGTGCCAGCAGCTTAGCGTCTGTTTGGCAAGAGACCCAGTACTTC,CASSLASVWQETQYF
few,TRBD2,TRBJ2-7,TRBV7-6,TGTGCCAGCAGCTTCGGGACTAGCGTTTCCTACGAGCAGTACTTC,CASSFGTSVSYEQYF
NA,NA,TRBJ2-7,TRBV4-1,TGCGCCAGCAGCCAAGTACATGGCTCCTACGAGCAGTACTTC,CASSQVHGSYEQYF
many,NA,TRBJ2-2,TRBV7-9,TGTGCCAGCAGCTTAGCTCTCGGAGGGGACACCGGGGAGCTGTTTTTT,CASSLALGGDTGELFF
NA,TRBD1,TRBJ2-6,TRBV19,TGTGCCAGTAGTTCCGTTAGAGGACAGGGAACCGGGGCCAACGTCCTGACTTTC,CASSSVRGQGTGANVLTF
NA,TRBD1,TRBJ1-4,TRBV5-1,TGCGCCAGCAAGGAACAGGGGGCGAAACTGTTTTTT,CASKEQGAKLFF
many,NA,TRBJ1-6,TRBV20-1,TGCAGTGCTTTGGGCCCGGGGCATAATTCACCCCTCCACTTT,CSALGPGHNSPLHF
once,NA,TRBJ1-1,TRBV20-1,TGCAGTGCTAGAGATCGGAGGACAGATGAAGCTTTCTTT,CSARDRRTDEAFF
few,NA,TRBJ2-7,TRBV19,TGTGCCAGTAGTACGCCTGAGACTACCCAAGGGCAGTACTTC,CASSTPETTQGQYF
NA,NA,TRBJ2-7,TRBV20-1,TGCAGTGCTAGAGATATAGCTTACGAGCAGTACTTC,CSARDIAYEQYF
NA,NA,TRBJ2-7,TRBV25-1,TGTGCCAGCAGTGCTAGACGTACGGATTCCTACGAGCAGTACTTC,CASSARRTDSYEQYF
NA,NA,TRBJ1-4,TRBV12-3/TRBV12-4,TGTGCCAGCAGTCATCAGGTCGGCAACAAACTGTTTTTT,CASSHQVGNKLFF
NA,TRBD1,TRBJ1-4,TRBV29-1,TGCAGCGGTCGTGGACAGGGGGGTGAAAAACTGTTTTTT,CSGRGQGGEKLFF
few,NA,TRBJ1-1,TRBV2,TGTGCCAGCAGTTGGAGTAAGAACACTGAAGCTTTCTTT,CASSWSKNTEAFF
NA,TRBD1,TRBJ2-7,TRBV12-3/TRBV12-4,TGTGCCAGCAGCCCAGACAGGGAGTCCTACGAGCAGTACTTC,CASSPDRESYEQYF
NA,NA,TRBJ1-5,TRBV10-3,TGTGCCATCAAGGAGAGGGGTATAGGGAGGCCTCAGCCCCAGCATTTT,CAIKERGIGRPQPQHF
NA,NA,TRBJ2-6,TRBV20-1,TGCAGTGCTAGGGTTCCAGGGGCGGGCGACACTGAAGCTTTC,CSARVPGAGDTEAF
NA,TRBD2,TRBJ2-2,TRBV4-3,TGCGCCAGCAGCCAAGATGAGATGGCGGGAGCTAAGCTGTTTTTT,CASSQDEMAGAKLFF
NA,NA,TRBJ1-4,TRBV18,TGTGCCAGCTCACCCTACGGCGGCGAAAAACTGTTTTTT,CASSPYGGEKLFF
NA,NA,TRBJ2-7,TRBV7-9,TGTGCCAGCAGTTACTCCGCTCCCTCAGTAGACGAGCAGTACTTC,CASSYSAPSVDEQYF
NA,NA,TRBJ1-1,TRBV29-1,TGCAGCCTCCCGGGCGACGAAGCTTTCTTT,CSLPGDEAFF
few,NA,TRBJ2-2,TRBV24-1,TGTGCCACCAGTGAGGCGGGGTCCGGGGAGCTGTTTTTT,CATSEAGSGELFF
NA,TRBD1,TRBJ1-5,TRBV2,TGTGCCAGCAGTGTATGGGACAGGGGAACCCCCCAGCATTTT,CASSVWDRGTPQHF
NA,NA,TRBJ1-5,TRBV20-1,TGCAGCCTACAGGGAGACGGCAATCAGCCCCAGCATTTT,CSLQGDGNQPQHF
NA,NA,TRBJ1-5,TRBV7-2,TGTGCCAGCAGCTTAGGACGAGCGGGAAATCAGTCCCAGCATTTT,CASSLGRAGNQSQHF
NA,NA,TRBJ2-2,TRBV9,TGTGCCAGCACCTCCGTGCTAGCCGGGGAGCTGTTTTTT,CASTSVLAGELFF
many,NA,TRBJ1-1,TRBV14,TGTGCCAGCAGCCAAATCTTATTCGAAGAAGCTTTCTTT,CASSQILFEEAFF
many,NA,TRBJ1-4,TRBV29-1,TGCAGCGTTGAAACCGGGACGGGAAATGAAAAACTGTTTTTT,CSVETGTGNEKLFF